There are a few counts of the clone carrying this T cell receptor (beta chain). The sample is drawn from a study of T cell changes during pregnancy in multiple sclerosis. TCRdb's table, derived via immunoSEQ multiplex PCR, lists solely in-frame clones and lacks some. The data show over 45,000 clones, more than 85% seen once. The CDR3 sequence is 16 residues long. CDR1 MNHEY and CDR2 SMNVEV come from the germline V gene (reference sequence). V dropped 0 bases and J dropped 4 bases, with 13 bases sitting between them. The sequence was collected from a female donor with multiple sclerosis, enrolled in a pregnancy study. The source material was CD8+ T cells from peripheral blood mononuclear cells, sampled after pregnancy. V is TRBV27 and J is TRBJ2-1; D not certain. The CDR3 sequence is CASSLSQTSFYNEQFF. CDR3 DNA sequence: TGTGCCAGCAGTTTATCCCAAACTTCCTTTTACAATGAGCAGTTCTTC.